Ten or more counts support the clone carrying this TCR beta chain. What it binds is not known. Quantitative molecular-barcoded 5'-RACE generated the TCR beta libraries. TCRdb passed the 5' RACE reads through MiXCR, listing each CDR3 protein once. The repertoire includes about 150,000 distinct CDR3 sequences, more than 40% of them detected once, and roughly 15% sits in the top ten. Germline CDR1 SGHVS, CDR2 FQNEAQ. CDR3 length: 17 amino acids. Trimming shortened V by 5 bases and J by 9 bases, and 26 bases separated the two germline ends. This sample stems from a study of CD8 T cells in ankylosing spondylitis. Study-wide results and caveats: A TCR beta motif of fewer than ten highly homologous variants seemed to mark ankylosing spondylitis blood. Researchers reportedly found disease-linked clones significantly enriched in matched ankylosing spondylitis synovial fluid.

The V call is TRBV7-8, the J call TRBJ1-5; tentative D call: TRBD1 (6 bases). The receptor was isolated from a male donor with ankylosing spondylitis. The sequenced sample was synovial fluid, either unsorted or a sorted T cell fraction (not recorded which). The CDR3 sequence: CASSLGGGWVMLGPQHF. The CDR3 DNA reads as TGTGCCAGCAGCCTAGGGGGAGGGTGGGTGATGCTGGGGCCCCAGCATTTT.